This entry lists 19 T cell receptor beta chains sequenced from one sample in a study of shared clonotypes between healthy human individuals. Profiled with immunoSEQ multiplex PCR; TCRdb holds only in-frame clones, not every one. The sample holds some 2,500,000 clones, around 90% seen once. Sequencing input: naive CD4+ T cells from PBMCs. Stated subset: CD45RA+ positively selected. Every receptor here comes from a man between 18 and 35 years old in good health. Some clones in this sample may be carry-over from other donors' samples.

The chain couples TRBV5-1 to TRBJ2-7, with D perhaps being TRBD1 or TRBD2 (5 bases each). Germline CDR1 and CDR2: SGHRS and YFSETQ. The germline V and J ends were trimmed by 4 bases and 1 base, with 12 bases remaining between them. The CDR3 runs 14 residues. The CDR3 sequence: CASSGPGHSYEQYF. CDR3 in DNA: TGCGCCAGCAGCGGACCGGGGCATTCCTACGAGCAGTACTTC.

This sequence joins TRBV7-9 and TRBJ1-4; 7 nucleotides agree with TRBD1. V gave up 2 bases and J gave up 7 bases; unmatched junction bases: 7. The CDR3 has 15 residues. Germline V lookup: CDR1 SEHNR, CDR2 FQNEAQ (reference sequence). CDR3 region: CASSLSRGSSEKLFF. The CDR3 coding sequence is TGTGCCAGCAGCTTAAGCAGGGGGAGTAGTGAAAAACTGTTTTTT.

This chain joins TRBV30 and TRBJ2-2; 16 positions agree with TRBD2. The germline gives CDR1 GTSNPN, CDR2 SVGIG (reference sequence). The CDR3 extends over 16 amino acids. The J segment lost 6 bases and the V segment lost 1 base, leaving 2 bases of the junction unmatched. The CDR3 DNA reads as TGTGCCTGGAGTGCCGGGACTAGCGGGAGGGCCGGGGAGCTGTTTTTT. It translates to CAWSAGTSGRAGELFF.

This chain joins TRBV5-1 and TRBJ2-7; no clear D. The V gene lost 3 bases and the J gene lost 6 bases, with 16 bases spanning the gap. The CDR3 spans 14 residues. CDR1 is SGHRS, CDR2 YFSETQ, per germline. DNA for the CDR3: TGCGCCAGCAGCTCGGATCCTCCTAGAACCGAGCAGTACTTC. Protein product: CASSSDPPRTEQYF.

This chain links TRBV15 with TRBJ2-2, with no clear D. The CDR3 is made up of 16 amino acids. V was cut by 1 base and J by 6 bases, with 15 bases left in between. From germline, CDR1 is LNHNV and CDR2 YYDKDF (reference sequence). The CDR3: CATSRGDYAGAGELFF. CDR3 bases: TGTGCCACCAGCAGAGGGGATTATGCAGGCGCCGGGGAGCTGTTTTTT.

This sequence joins TRBV7-9 and TRBJ1-2; TRBD1 might be the D (6 bases). Germline V gene lookup returns CDR1 SEHNR and CDR2 FQNEAQ (reference sequence). V lost 2 bases to trimming and J lost 3 bases, with 10 bases between them. The length of the CDR3 is 14 residues. The CDR3 region has the DNA TGTGCCAGCAGCTTATCAGGGGTTGACTATGGCTACACCTTC. This gives the protein CASSLSGVDYGYTF. Together with reference TRBV7-9 and TRBJ1-2, the CDR3 gives the full variable domain: DTGVSQNPRHKITKRGQNVTFRCDPISEHNRLYWYRQTLGQGPEFLTYFQNEAQLEKSRLLSDRFSAERPKGSFSTLEIQRTEQGDSAMYLCASSLSGVDYGYTFGSGTRLTVV.

This chain links TRBV7-3 with TRBJ2-2; D not resolved. Trimming removed 2 bases at V and 6 bases at J, with 7 bases between. The CDR3 is 13 residues long. The germline V gene encodes CDR1 SGHTA and CDR2 FQGTGA. DNA of the CDR3: TGTGCCAGCAGCTTATACACCCCCGGGGAGCTGTTTTTT. Encoded protein: CASSLYTPGELFF.

The V gene is TRBV9, the J gene TRBJ2-5; the D is unclear. There are 16 residues in the CDR3. In germline, CDR1 is SGDLS, CDR2 YYNGEE. The germline V and J ends were trimmed by 0 bases and 1 base, with 13 bases remaining between them. CDR3: CASSVGSNWAQETQYF. The CDR3 bases are TGTGCCAGCAGCGTAGGTAGTAATTGGGCCCAAGAGACCCAGTACTTC.

Points on this clone: This specimen includes other DNA sequences encoding the same CDR3. CDR3 loop: CASSRPNTEAFF. The CDR3 coding sequence is TGTGCCAGCAGTCGACCGAACACTGAAGCTTTCTTT. This chain links TRBV28 with TRBJ1-1; D is unresolved. This CDR3 has 12 residues. Trimming stripped 5 bases from V and 1 base from J, with 5 bases between. CDR1 and CDR2 from the germline V gene are MDHEN and SYDVKM. Full variable domain (outside the CDR3, taken from reference TRBV28 and TRBJ1-1): DVKVTQSSRYLVKRTGEKVFLECVQDMDHENMFWYRQDPGLGLRLIYFSYDVKMKEKGDIPEGYSVSREKKERFSLILESASTNQTSMYLCASSRPNTEAFFGQGTRLTVV.

The gene calls are TRBV5-1 and TRBJ2-2; 10 bases fit TRBD2. CDR1 SGHRS and CDR2 YFSETQ come from the germline V gene. The CDR3 is 16 amino acids. V dropped 0 bases and J dropped 5; count of bases not matched to a gene: 4. In DNA, the CDR3 is TGCGCCAGCAGCTTGGATGTGACTAGCGGGACCGGGGAGCTGTTTTTT. It encodes CASSLDVTSGTGELFF.

CDR3 sequence reads: CASSLRGVQGGYTF. Written as DNA, the CDR3 is TGTGCCAGCAGTTTAAGGGGGGTTCAGGGTGGCTACACCTTC. This chain links TRBV27 with TRBJ1-2; D may be TRBD1 (6 bases). The CDR3 spans 14 residues. Trimming took off 2 bases at V and 7 bases at J, with 14 bases between the two ends. Germline V gives CDR1 MNHEY, CDR2 SMNVEV (reference sequence).

Concerning this clone: Other DNA sequences in the sample encode the same CDR3. The chain couples TRBV5-1 to TRBJ1-3; 9 bases align to TRBD1. The CDR3 length is 13 residues. Germline CDR1 SGHRS, CDR2 YFSETQ. V was pared by 4 bases and J by 8 bases, with 4 bases of the junction left unmatched. The CDR3 is CASSLGQGDTIYF. The CDR3 DNA is TGCGCCAGCAGCCTGGGACAGGGAGACACCATATATTTT.

This chain links TRBV5-4 with TRBJ2-3; 15 bases line up with TRBD2. The germline CDR1 and CDR2 sequences are SGHNT and YYREEE (reference sequence). There are 18 residues in the CDR3. V trimming: 0 bases; J trimming: 5 bases; junction bases outside the gene matches: 7. The CDR3 nucleotides are TGTGCCAGCAGCTTGGAAGGACTAGCGGGAGGGCTGGGAGATACGCAGTATTTT. This codes for CASSLEGLAGGLGDTQYF.

This chain connects TRBV30 to TRBJ2-1, with 8 nucleotides matching TRBD2. The CDR3 has 17 residues. CDR1 and CDR2 from the germline V gene are GTSNPN and SVGIG (reference sequence). The V segment lost 3 bases and the J segment 6 bases; nucleotides outside the gene matches: 16. The CDR3 region has the DNA TGTGCCTGGAGGGGAAGGCATCGGCTAGCGGGCCTCAATGAGCAGTTCTTC. This encodes CAWRGRHRLAGLNEQFF. The full variable domain, in which reference TRBV30 and TRBJ2-1 provide the parts outside the CDR3, is SQTIHQWPATLVQPVGSPLSLECTVEGTSNPNLYWYRQAAGRGLQLLFYSVGIGQISSEVPQNLSASRPQDRQFILSSKKLLLSDSGFYLCAWRGRHRLAGLNEQFFGPGTRLTVL.

The rearrangement uses TRBV7-2 and TRBJ2-7; 10 positions match TRBD2. The CDR3 loop spans 16 amino acids. J was trimmed by 0 bases and V by 0 bases; bases with no gene match: 2. The germline gives CDR1 SGHTA, CDR2 FQGNSA. CDR3: CASSLAGTSASYEQYF. CDR3 DNA: TGTGCCAGCAGCTTAGCGGGGACTAGCGCCTCCTACGAGCAGTACTTC.

This clone was seen only once. Within the sample, other DNA sequences also encode this same CDR3. This sequence joins TRBV27 and TRBJ2-7; possibly TRBD1 for D (6 bases). The V end lost 2 bases, the J end lost 3 bases, and 8 bases lay between the germline ends. The length of the CDR3 is 13 residues. Germline V gene sequence: CDR1 MNHEY, CDR2 SMNVEV (reference sequence). CDR3 amino acids: CASSLTGSYEQYF. The DNA of the CDR3 is TGTGCCAGCAGTTTAACAGGGAGCTACGAGCAGTACTTC.

The V call is TRBV9, the J call TRBJ1-3; no clear D gene. The CDR3 has 16 amino acids. The germline gives CDR1 SGDLS, CDR2 YYNGEE. Between the trimmed V and J ends, which lost 0 bases and 0 bases, there was a span of 10 bases. In DNA form, the CDR3 reads TGTGCCAGCAGCGTAGTCGGCAGCGGCTCTGGAAACACCATATATTTT. It codes for CASSVVGSGSGNTIYF.

CDR3 residues: CASSPPAGAPGEQYF. The CDR3 nucleotides are TGTGCCAGCTCACCCCCCGCGGGGGCGCCTGGAGAGCAGTACTTC. The chain uses TRBV5-4 and TRBJ2-7; D is possibly TRBD2 (7 bases). V was cut by 7 bases and J by 7 bases, with 24 bases left in between. This CDR3 has 15 residues. Germline CDR1 is SGHNT and CDR2 is YYREEE (reference sequence).

The chain recombines TRBV18 with TRBJ2-1, with D maybe TRBD1 (5 bases). Deletions cut 1 base from V and 9 bases from J, with 16 bases between. The germline V gene has CDR1 KGHSH and CDR2 LQKENI. This CDR3 region has 15 residues. CDR3 nucleotide sequence: TGTGCCAGCTCACCACAGGGGAAGGGTAACGTTGAGCAGTTCTTC. Amino acid sequence: CASSPQGKGNVEQFF.